In this sample, the clone carrying this T cell receptor beta chain turned up a few times. What it binds is not known. The data are from a study of T cells after yellow fever vaccination. A process of 5'RACE template switching, which added a universal primer site and UMIs, was used to make TCR cDNA. MiXCR, applied by TCRdb to the 5' RACE reads, yields one record per CDR3 protein. The sample gives around 530,000 distinct CDR3 sequences, around a sixth of which show up once; 15% to 20% is in the top ten. J lost 12 bases, V lost 3 bases, and 4 bases had no gene match. Germline V gives CDR1 SGHTA, CDR2 FQGNSA. The CDR3 contains 13 residues. The study's findings and limits: When the response was secondary, it was weaker but reached its peak faster, day 5 versus 15.

J is TRBJ1-6 and V is TRBV7-2, with 8 positions matching TRBD1. This receptor was obtained from a man between 18 and 29 years old who received the YFV17D yellow fever vaccine. This sample comprised PBMCs, obtained less than 6 days after the first yellow fever vaccination. CDR3 in DNA: TGTGCCAGCAGCTTCTCGGGACAGGAACCCCTCCACTTT. This encodes CASSFSGQEPLHF.